This TCR beta chain was sequenced during a study of T-cell memory formation after mild COVID-19. Study context: Clustering of TCRs was largely donor specific. The study's findings and limits: Clones that got smaller from day 15 to 85 had even CD4/CD8, while clones growing later tipped toward CD4+.

This CDR3 is 15 amino acids long. After removal of 1 base from V and 5 bases from J, the junction contained 5 bases not matched to a gene. The germline V gene has CDR1 LGHNA and CDR2 YSLEER. TCRdb re-analysed the 5' RACE reads in MiXCR, keeping a single row per CDR3 protein. Of more than 450,000 distinct CDR3 sequences listed, about a sixth were seen once; the top ten hold around 12%. As regards this clonotype: Antigen specificity is unknown.

This TCR derives from an adult woman who had mild COVID-19 (a few samples of this study predate the infection). Cell type and time point are not known. The chain couples TRBV4-3 to TRBJ2-1, with 7 bases that match TRBD2. The sequencing input was PBMCs or a T cell subset sorted from them (not recorded which). The CDR3 DNA reads TGCGCCAGCAGCCAAGCCCGACGGGGGGACAATGAGCAGTTCTTC. Amino acids: CASSQARRGDNEQFF.